This T cell receptor (beta chain) was identified during a study of T cell responses to AZD1222 COVID-19 vaccine. About this clone: Its antigen is unidentified.

The study, taken as a whole, reports: A mostly white British donor set with more females was recruited, and clonal diversity was possibly underestimated. At study baseline, merely roughly 6 AZD1222 recipients were seropositive. Across spike, vaccine-associated CD4 TCRs were found, dominant at 160-218 and 743-854.

The CDR3 contains 14 residues. The V and J ends lost 8 bases and 5 bases, in that order; junction bases with no gene match: 5. CDR1 is SNHLY and CDR2 is FYNNEI in the germline V gene. The repertoire was sequenced with immunoSEQ multiplex PCR; TCRdb's copy has only in-frame clones and lacks some. The profile shows about 160,000 clones, under 95% of them singletons. The chain is built from TRBV2 and TRBJ2-1, with 11 bases fitting TRBD2. This receptor was taken from an adult who received the AZD1222 COVID-19 vaccine. The sequenced sample was peripheral blood, obtained 28 days after the second AZD1222 dose. Here the CDR3 reads CASLGTSGDNEQFF. In nucleotides, the CDR3 is TGTGCCAGCTTAGGGACTAGCGGCGACAATGAGCAGTTCTTC. Looking up the rest from reference TRBV2 and TRBJ2-1 gives the full variable domain: EPEVTQTPSHQVTQMGQEVILRCVPISNHLYFYWYRQILGQKVEFLVSFYNNEISEKSEIFDDQFSVERPDGSNFTLKIRSTKLEDSAMYFCASLGTSGDNEQFFGPGTRLTVL.